These T cell receptor beta chains were read from a single sample in a study of OX40 agonist ivuxolimab in advanced cancers. The method was immunoSEQ multiplex PCR; TCRdb's version includes in-frame clones alone and lacks a portion of them. The sample includes around 26,000 clones, 85% to 90% seen only once; the top ten take around 50%. The sample consisted of CD4+ or CD8+ T cells sorted from blood, taken in a trial of the OX40 agonist ivuxolimab. All receptors derive from an adult with an advanced solid tumor such as melanoma, head and neck, liver or kidney cancer. Each CDR3 is given with its conserved first and last residue.

j_call	v_call	cdr3_aa
TRBJ1-2	TRBV5-6	CASSRETGGDYGYTF
TRBJ2-3	TRBV27	CASSLSKAPPVTDTQYF
TRBJ2-7	TRBV2	CASRLQGVGYEQYF
TRBJ2-3	TRBV19	CASSAWDTQYF
TRBJ1-1	TRBV29-1	CSVPQGITEAFF
TRBJ1-2	TRBV27	CASNYRDSILPNYGYTF
TRBJ2-3	TRBV9	CASSSYGGSTDTQYF
TRBJ2-3	TRBV9	CASTTVGVSGTQYF
TRBJ2-5	TRBV13	CASSLSGRGPQETQYF
TRBJ1-1	TRBV7-9	CASSSTGGNTEAFF
TRBJ1-5	TRBV6-1	CASMGSNQPQHF
TRBJ1-1	TRBV6-1	CASRTRTAAFF
TRBJ1-2	TRBV27	CASSLTGNYGYTF
TRBJ2-1	TRBV7-9	CASSTSGTSGGPFEQFF
TRBJ1-3	TRBV5-5	CASRRGTGDPGNTIYF
TRBJ2-3	TRBV6-1	CASSDTDTQYF
TRBJ2-2	TRBV29-1	CSVVGTNTGELFF
TRBJ2-1	TRBV7-6	CASSTPIGDRASYNEQFF
TRBJ1-4	TRBV6-6	CASSYQAREKLFF
TRBJ2-7	TRBV6-5	CASSPSSGGANEQYF
TRBJ1-1	TRBV7-7	CASSPLTGAMNTEAFF
TRBJ2-1	TRBV19	CASSSGTGSGEQFF
TRBJ1-1	TRBV7-2	CASSRRHRDRYNTEAFF
TRBJ2-7	TRBV10-3	CAISESGTAGGEQYF
TRBJ1-2	TRBV7-9	CASSELTGGDYGYTF
TRBJ1-4	TRBV9	CASSDRDTRPFNEKLFF
TRBJ2-7	TRBV27	CASTQGSGYYEQYF
TRBJ2-1	TRBV7-9	CASREDRGHNEQFF
TRBJ2-7	TRBV27	CASSFQPGGIYEQYF
TRBJ1-2	TRBV5-1	CASSFEGAYGYTF
TRBJ1-5	TRBV7-2	CASSARASSNQPQHF
TRBJ2-1	TRBV27	CASSTLGGGSNEQFF
TRBJ2-5	TRBV11-2	CASSPWSAAETQYF
TRBJ2-3	TRBV7-6	CASSFISTDTQYF
TRBJ1-1	TRBV27	CASSTYPGQQNTEAFF
TRBJ2-7	TRBV2	CASSHPAYNPEQYF
TRBJ2-7	TRBV6-1	CASSPRDGTYEQYF
TRBJ2-7	TRBV19	CASSITGGANEQYF
TRBJ2-2	TRBV29-1	CSVEEGLNTGELFF
TRBJ2-3	TRBV6-1	CASSEAHVGTITDTQYF
TRBJ2-1	TRBV6-1	CASSEGTGDEQFF
TRBJ1-1	TRBV19	CASSIVGVWTEAFF